This paragraph reports one TCR beta chain. Its antigen is not identified. This entry comes from a study of cytomegalovirus exposure and HLA in healthy donors. Study-wide results and limits: In a later analysis, productive TCRs from donors in an Asian-associated ancestry cluster reportedly carried fewer N-insertions than the cohort mean.

PCR employed 60 Vbeta and 13 Jbeta primers. Generated by immunoSEQ multiplex PCR, the TCRdb table keeps only in-frame clones and is missing some. The top ten hold around 5.8% of the sample, which has roughly 110,000 clones, more than 60% seen once. This CDR3 has 18 amino acids. Germline V gene lookup returns CDR1 LNHDA and CDR2 SQIVND (reference sequence). V gave up 5 bases and J gave up 0 bases; unmatched junction bases: 13. The chain carries TRBV19 and TRBJ1-3; 7 bases are a match to TRBD1. The sequence derives from a woman aged 45-65 years in good health and CMV-seropositive. Sequencing was carried out using PBMCs. CDR3 sequence (DNA): TGTGCCAGTAGTTACCCCTTTTCAGGGGGATTCTCTGGAAACACCATATATTTT. This encodes CASSYPFSGGFSGNTIYF.